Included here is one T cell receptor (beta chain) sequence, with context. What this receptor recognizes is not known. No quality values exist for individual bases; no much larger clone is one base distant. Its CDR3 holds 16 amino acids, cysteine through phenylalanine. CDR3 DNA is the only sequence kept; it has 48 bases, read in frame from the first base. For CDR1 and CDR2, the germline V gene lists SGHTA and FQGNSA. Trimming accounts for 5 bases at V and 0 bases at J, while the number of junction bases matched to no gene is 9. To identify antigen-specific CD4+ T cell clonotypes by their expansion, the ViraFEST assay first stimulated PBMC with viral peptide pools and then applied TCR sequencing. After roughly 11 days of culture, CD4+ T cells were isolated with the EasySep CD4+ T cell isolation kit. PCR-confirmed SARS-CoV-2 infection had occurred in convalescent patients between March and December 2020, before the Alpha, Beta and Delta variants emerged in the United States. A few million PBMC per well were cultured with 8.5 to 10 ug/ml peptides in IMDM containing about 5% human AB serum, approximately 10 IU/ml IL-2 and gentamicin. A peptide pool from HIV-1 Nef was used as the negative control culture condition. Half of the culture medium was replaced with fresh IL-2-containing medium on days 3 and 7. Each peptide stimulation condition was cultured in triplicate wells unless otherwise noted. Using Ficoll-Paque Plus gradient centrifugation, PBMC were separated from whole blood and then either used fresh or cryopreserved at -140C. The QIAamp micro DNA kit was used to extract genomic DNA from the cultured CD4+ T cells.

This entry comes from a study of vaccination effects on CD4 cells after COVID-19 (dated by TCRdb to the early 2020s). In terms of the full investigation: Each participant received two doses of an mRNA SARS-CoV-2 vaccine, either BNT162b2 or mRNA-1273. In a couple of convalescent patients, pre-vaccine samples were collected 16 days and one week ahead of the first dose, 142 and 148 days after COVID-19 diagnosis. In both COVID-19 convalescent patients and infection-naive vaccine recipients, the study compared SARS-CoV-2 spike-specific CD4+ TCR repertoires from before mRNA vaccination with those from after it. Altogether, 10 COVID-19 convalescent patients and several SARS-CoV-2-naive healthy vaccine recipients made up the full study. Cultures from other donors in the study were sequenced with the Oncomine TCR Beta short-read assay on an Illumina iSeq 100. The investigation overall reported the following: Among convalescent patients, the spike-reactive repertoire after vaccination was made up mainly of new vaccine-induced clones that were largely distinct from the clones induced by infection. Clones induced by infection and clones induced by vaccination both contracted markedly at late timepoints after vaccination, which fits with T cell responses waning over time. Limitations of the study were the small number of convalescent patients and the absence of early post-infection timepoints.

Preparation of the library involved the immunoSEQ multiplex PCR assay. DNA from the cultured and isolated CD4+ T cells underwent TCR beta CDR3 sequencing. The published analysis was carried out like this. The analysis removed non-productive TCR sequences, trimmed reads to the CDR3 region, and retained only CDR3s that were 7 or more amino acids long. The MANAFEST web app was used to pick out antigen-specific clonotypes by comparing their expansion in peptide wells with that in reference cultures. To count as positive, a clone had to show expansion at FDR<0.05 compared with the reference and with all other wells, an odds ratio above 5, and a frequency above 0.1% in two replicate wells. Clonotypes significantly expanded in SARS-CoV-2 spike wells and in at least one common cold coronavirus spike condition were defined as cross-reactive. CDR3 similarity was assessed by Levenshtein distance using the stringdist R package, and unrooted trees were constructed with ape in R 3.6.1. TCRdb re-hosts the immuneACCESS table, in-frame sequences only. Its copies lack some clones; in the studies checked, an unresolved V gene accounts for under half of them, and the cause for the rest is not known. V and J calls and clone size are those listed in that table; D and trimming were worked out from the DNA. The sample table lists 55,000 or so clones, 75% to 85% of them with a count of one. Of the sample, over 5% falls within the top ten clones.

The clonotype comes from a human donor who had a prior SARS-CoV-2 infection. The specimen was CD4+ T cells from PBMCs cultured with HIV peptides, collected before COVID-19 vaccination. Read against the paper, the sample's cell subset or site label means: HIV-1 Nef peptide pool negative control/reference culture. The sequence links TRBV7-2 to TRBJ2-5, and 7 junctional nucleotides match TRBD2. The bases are TGTGCCAGCAGCCCCGTGGGGGGGAAGTACCAAGAGACCCAGTACTTC. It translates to CASSPVGGKYQETQYF. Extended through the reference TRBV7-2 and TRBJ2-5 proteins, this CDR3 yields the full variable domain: GAGVSQSPSNKVTEKGKDVELRCDPISGHTALYWYRQSLGQGLEFLIYFQGNSAPDKSGLPSDRFSAERTGGSVSTLTIQRTQQEDSAVYLCASSPVGGKYQETQYFGPGTRLLVL.